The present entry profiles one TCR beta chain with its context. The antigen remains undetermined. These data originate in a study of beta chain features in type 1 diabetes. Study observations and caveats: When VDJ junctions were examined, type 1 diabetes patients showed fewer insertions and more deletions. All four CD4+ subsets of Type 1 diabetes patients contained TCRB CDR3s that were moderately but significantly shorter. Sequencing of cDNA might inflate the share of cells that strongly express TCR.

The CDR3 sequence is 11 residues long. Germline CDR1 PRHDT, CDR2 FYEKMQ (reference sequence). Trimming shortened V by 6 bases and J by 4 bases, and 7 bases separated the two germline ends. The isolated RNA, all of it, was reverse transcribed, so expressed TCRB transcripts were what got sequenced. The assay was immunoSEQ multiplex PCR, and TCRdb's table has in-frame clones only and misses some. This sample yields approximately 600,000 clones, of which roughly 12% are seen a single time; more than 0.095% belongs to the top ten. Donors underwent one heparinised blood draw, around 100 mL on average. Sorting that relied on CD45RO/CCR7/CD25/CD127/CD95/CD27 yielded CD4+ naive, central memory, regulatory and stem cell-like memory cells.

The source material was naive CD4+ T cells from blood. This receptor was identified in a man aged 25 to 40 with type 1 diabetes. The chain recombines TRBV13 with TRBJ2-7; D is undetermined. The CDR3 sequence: CASSIFYEQYF. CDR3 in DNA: TGTGCCAGCAGTATTTTTTACGAGCAGTACTTC.